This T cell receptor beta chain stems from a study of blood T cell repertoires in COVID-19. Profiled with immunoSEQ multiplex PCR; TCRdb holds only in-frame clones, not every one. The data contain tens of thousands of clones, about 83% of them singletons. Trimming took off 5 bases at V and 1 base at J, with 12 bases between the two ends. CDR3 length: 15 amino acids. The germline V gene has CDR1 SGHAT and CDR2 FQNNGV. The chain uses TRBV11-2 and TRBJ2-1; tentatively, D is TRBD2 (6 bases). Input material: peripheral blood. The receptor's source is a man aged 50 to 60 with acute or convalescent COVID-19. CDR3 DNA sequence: TGTGCCAGCAGCCCGGGGACTCCTTCCTACAATGAGCAGTTCTTC. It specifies CASSPGTPSYNEQFF.